This entry lists 20 T cell receptor beta chains sequenced from one sample in a study of blood T cell repertoires in COVID-19 (TCRdb year 2020). Libraries were built with the immunoSEQ multiplex PCR assay. The clones in this table, taken by TCRdb from immuneACCESS, are in-frame only. Not every clone is retained; where verified, under half of the shortfall comes from an unresolved V gene, and the cause of the rest is unknown. In all, the sample holds approximately 470,000 clones, and approximately 86% of those were seen once. Clones ranked in the top ten supply roughly 0.7% of the sample. Material: PBMCs or T cells enriched from blood (not recorded which). The receptors were sampled from a young woman who had recovered from COVID-19.

V and J are TRBV7-9 and TRBJ1-6, with TRBD1 matching over 7 bases. With V trimmed by 3 bases and J by 7 bases, 3 bases remained unmatched. Germline assignment: CDR1 SEHNR and CDR2 FQNEAQ (reference sequence). The CDR3 has 14 residues. The CDR3 loop is CASSLGQPNSPLHF. The CDR3, as DNA: TGTGCCAGCAGCTTGGGACAGCCAAATTCACCCCTCCACTTT.

In this sample, this clone turned up once. The gene calls are TRBV28 and TRBJ2-3, with 7 nucleotides matching TRBD2. The CDR3 sequence is 14 residues long. V shed 4 bases and J 2 bases; nucleotides not matched to a gene: 3. Germline assignment: CDR1 MDHEN and CDR2 SYDVKM. CDR3 coding DNA: TGTGCCAGCAGTTACGGGGGGACCACAGATACGCAGTATTTT. This encodes CASSYGGTTDTQYF. Looking up the rest from reference TRBV28 and TRBJ2-3 gives the full variable domain: DVKVTQSSRYLVKRTGEKVFLECVQDMDHENMFWYRQDPGLGLRLIYFSYDVKMKEKGDIPEGYSVSREKKERFSLILESASTNQTSMYLCASSYGGTTDTQYFGPGTRLTVL.

V gene TRBV18 combines with J gene TRBJ2-7; 8 bases are a match to TRBD1. Looked up from germline, CDR1 is KGHSH and CDR2 is LQKENI. V lost 2 bases to trimming and J lost 5 bases; unmatched junction nucleotides: 5. The CDR3 is 14 residues long. The CDR3 sequence is CASSPTTGDHEQYF. For the CDR3, the DNA is TGTGCCAGCTCACCAACGACAGGGGACCACGAGCAGTACTTC.

The V and J genes are TRBV25-1 and TRBJ1-1; TRBD1 matches 7 bases. The V gene's germline CDR1 is MGHDK and CDR2 SYGVNS. V lost 10 bases and J lost 0; bases outside the gene matches: 5. This CDR3 comprises 13 residues. The CDR3 here is CAMPTGLNTEAFF. The DNA of the CDR3 is TGTGCCATGCCGACAGGGTTGAACACTGAAGCTTTCTTT.

V and J are TRBV2 and TRBJ1-1; 11 nucleotides align to TRBD1. The trim removed 4 bases at V and 5 bases at J, leaving 6 bases unmatched. CDR3 length: 15 residues. Germline-derived CDR1 and CDR2 are SNHLY and FYNNEI. The CDR3: CASSAGQGVVTEAFF. The CDR3 region has the DNA TGTGCCAGCAGTGCGGGACAGGGGGTGGTGACTGAAGCTTTCTTT.

V is TRBV19 and J is TRBJ2-1; 12 nucleotides agree with TRBD2. The CDR3 has 14 amino acids. The ends lost 4 bases at V and 8 bases at J; junction bases unmatched: 3. CDR1 and CDR2 from the germline V gene are LNHDA and SQIVND (reference sequence). The CDR3 sequence: CASSRTSGVDEQFF. In DNA, the CDR3 is TGTGCCAGTAGTAGGACTAGCGGGGTTGATGAGCAGTTCTTC.

This chain links TRBV7-9 with TRBJ1-1; no clear D. Germline CDR1 reads SEHNR; CDR2 reads FQNEAQ (reference sequence). CDR3 length: 13 amino acids. Trimming removed 3 bases at V and 6 bases at J, with 11 bases between. The CDR3 DNA follows: TGTGCCAGCAGCTTCTTCCGGGATTCTGAAGCTTTCTTT. Its protein is CASSFFRDSEAFF.

The count of this clone is one. The J gene is TRBJ2-1, the V gene TRBV9; tentative D call: TRBD1 (6 bases). V shed 2 bases and J shed 6 bases, with 12 bases lying between them. This CDR3 has 14 amino acids. Germline V lookup: CDR1 SGDLS, CDR2 YYNGEE. The CDR3 loop is CASSVSTGFNEQFF. The DNA for the CDR3 is TGTGCCAGCAGCGTTTCGACAGGATTCAATGAGCAGTTCTTC.

The CDR3: CASSLVGQNTIYF. The CDR3 region has the DNA TGCGCCAGCAGCCTCGTGGGACAGAACACCATATATTTT. The chain has TRBV4-1 and TRBJ1-3; 7 nucleotides match TRBD1. V shed 4 bases and J 7 bases; nucleotides not matched to a gene: 4. The CDR3 covers 13 residues. Germline assignment: CDR1 MGHRA and CDR2 YSYEKL.

The chain carries TRBV20-1 and TRBJ1-2, with 7 bases that match TRBD1. J gave up 12 bases and V 3 bases, and 10 bases lay outside the gene matches. CDR3 size: 12 residues. Germline V CDR1 and CDR2: DFQATT, SNEGSKA (reference sequence). The CDR3 DNA sequence: TGCAGTGCTAGTAAACAAGGACAGGCACACACCTTC. This gives the protein CSASKQGQAHTF.

The CDR3 spells CASGSYFERDTGTDTQYF. The CDR3, as DNA: TGTGCCAGCGGATCCTATTTTGAACGAGATACAGGCACAGATACGCAGTATTTT. The rearrangement links TRBV3-1 (or the pseudogene TRBV3-2) to TRBJ2-3; D remains ambiguous. The CDR3 extends over 18 amino acids. The V gene lost 8 bases and the J gene lost 1 base, with 25 bases spanning the gap. Germline CDR1 reads LGHDT; CDR2 reads YNNKEL (reference sequence).

This rearrangement joins TRBV9 to TRBJ1-2; D uncertain. Trimming shortened V by 6 bases and J by 0 bases, and 12 bases separated the two germline ends. This CDR3 comprises 14 residues. From germline, CDR1 is SGDLS and CDR2 YYNGEE. In nucleotides, the CDR3 is TGTGCCAGCACCAGGATCTCGGCTAACTATGGCTACACCTTC. It encodes CASTRISANYGYTF.

This chain uses TRBV4-1 with TRBJ1-1; TRBD1 aligns across 7 bases. CDR1 and CDR2 (germline): MGHRA, YSYEKL. V gave up 6 bases and J gave up 6 bases; unmatched junction bases: 7. This CDR3 has 13 amino acids. Written as DNA, the CDR3 is TGCGCCAGCAGTTATACAGGGGAACCTGAAGCTTTCTTT. This encodes CASSYTGEPEAFF.

CDR3 residues: CASSVKGDYGYTF. The CDR3 DNA sequence: TGTGCCAGCAGTGTCAAGGGAGACTATGGCTACACCTTC. This chain links TRBV5-4 with TRBJ1-2; no definite D call. This CDR3 contains 13 residues. In germline, CDR1 is SGHNT, CDR2 YYREEE (reference sequence). The V gene lost 5 bases and the J gene lost 3 bases, with 11 bases spanning the gap.

In DNA, the CDR3 is TGTGCCAGTAGTCCCGCGGGGCAAGGAGATACGCAGTATTTT. It codes for CASSPAGQGDTQYF. V is TRBV19 and J is TRBJ2-3; D is perhaps TRBD2 (6 bases). The germline V and J ends were trimmed by 5 bases and 5 bases, with 14 bases remaining between them. Looked up from germline, CDR1 is LNHDA and CDR2 is SQIVND (reference sequence). This CDR3 has 14 amino acids.

The chain uses TRBV30 and TRBJ1-4, with D maybe TRBD1 (5 bases). The CDR3 sequence is 14 residues long. V dropped 5 bases and J dropped 3 bases, with 13 bases sitting between them. The germline CDR1 and CDR2 sequences are GTSNPN and SVGIG (reference sequence). The CDR3 spells CAWGGGGPNEKLFF. For the CDR3, the DNA is TGTGCCTGGGGCGGGGGAGGGCCTAATGAAAAACTGTTTTTT.

The V gene is TRBV19, the J gene TRBJ1-4; possibly TRBD1 for D (5 bases). The CDR3 loop spans 16 amino acids. The V gene lost 4 bases and the J gene lost 1 base, with 13 bases spanning the gap. Per the germline V gene, CDR1 is LNHDA and CDR2 is SQIVND (reference sequence). CDR3 sequence reads: CASSRRGLVTNEKLFF. CDR3 DNA sequence: TGTGCCAGTAGTAGGCGGGGACTCGTAACTAATGAAAAACTGTTTTTT.

This sequence joins TRBV6-5 and TRBJ1-6; 8 bases are a match to TRBD1. Germline trimming cut 4 bases from V and 7 bases from J; bases unmatched to any gene: 6. Germline V gene data show CDR1 as MNHEY and CDR2 as SVGAGI. This CDR3 comprises 15 residues. The CDR3 is CASSFGTGWNSPLHF. The CDR3 DNA reads TGTGCCAGCAGTTTCGGGACAGGATGGAATTCACCCCTCCACTTT.

The chain carries TRBV3-1 (or the pseudogene TRBV3-2) and TRBJ1-1; D gene ambiguous. Germline CDR1 reads LGHDT; CDR2 reads YNNKEL (reference sequence). The ends were cut back, 4 bases at V and 7 bases at J, with 22 bases in the middle. CDR3 length: 16 residues. This chain's CDR3 is CASSPSPRRQISEAFF. CDR3 coding DNA: TGTGCCAGCAGCCCCTCCCCCCGGCGGCAGATAAGTGAAGCTTTCTTT.

The chain has TRBV28 and TRBJ1-4; D not resolved. This CDR3 is 11 amino acids long. V was pared by 6 bases and J by 6 bases, with 5 bases between. Germline lookup yields CDR1 MDHEN and CDR2 SYDVKM. The CDR3 region is CASREDEKLFF. As DNA, the CDR3 is TGTGCCAGCAGAGAGGATGAAAAACTGTTTTTT.